A selection of T cell receptor beta chains follows, all from one sample in a study of T-cell reconstitution after alpha-beta-depleted transplantation in children. TCRdb fed the PCR reads into MiXCR, producing one record per CDR3 protein. Altogether approximately 390,000 distinct CDR3 sequences are present, roughly 11% being singletons, with the ten largest covering roughly 5.5%. This specimen was PBMCs from the stem cell graft donor, taken from the stem cell graft. Every receptor here comes from a human donor who donated a stem cell graft to a child with acute myeloid leukemia. CDR3s include the opening cysteine and the closing phenylalanine or tryptophan. Fields, in order: D gene, V gene, J gene, clone size, CDR3 DNA, CDR3 protein. D genes are given only for firm matches. A row's size may be missing; if present it is once, few, many or a size class.

>NA|TRBV6-1|TRBJ2-2|few
TGTGCCAGCAGTGTACAGGGTACCGGGGAGCTGTTTTTT
CASSVQGTGELFF
>NA|TRBV19|TRBJ1-1|NA
TGTGCCAGTAGTAATGTACCATCTGGCCGAGGGGACCCTGAAGCTTTCTTT
CASSNVPSGRGDPEAFF
>TRBD1|TRBV6-1|TRBJ1-4|NA
TGTGCCAGCAGTGCGACAGGGAATAATGAAAAACTGTTTTTT
CASSATGNNEKLFF
>TRBD2|TRBV20-1|TRBJ2-3|NA
TGCAGTGCTAGTCGACTAGCGGGAGAGAGTGCACAGTATTTT
CSASRLAGESAQYF
>NA|TRBV7-3|TRBJ2-3|few
TGTGCCAGCAGCTTAAAAGGGACCGCAGATACGCAGTATTTT
CASSLKGTADTQYF
>TRBD1|TRBV7-9|TRBJ1-1|few
TGTGCCAGTGAGACCGGGACAGGGGGGGACACTGAAGCTTTCTTT
CASETGTGGDTEAFF
>NA|TRBV5-5|TRBJ2-7|NA
TGTGCCAGCAGCCCCCCGCGGCAGGGTAGGAGGGTCAACGAGCAGTACTTC
CASSPPRQGRRVNEQYF
>NA|TRBV12-3/TRBV12-4|TRBJ2-4|many
TGTGCCAGCAGTTTAAGGCTGGACATTCAGTACTTC
CASSLRLDIQYF
>TRBD2|TRBV5-1|TRBJ2-4|few
TGCGCCAGCAGCTCACCAGCGGGAGGGCCAGTCATAGCCAAAAACATTCAGTACTTC
CASSSPAGGPVIAKNIQYF
>NA|TRBV7-2|TRBJ2-7|few
TGTGCCAGCACCTCGAGTAGCGGAGCCCCCTACGAGCAGTACTTC
CASTSSSGAPYEQYF
>TRBD2|TRBV14|TRBJ2-1|few
TGTGCCAGCAGCACACTAGGACAGGGATCTAGCGGGAGTCTTTACAATGAGCAGTTCTTC
CASSTLGQGSSGSLYNEQFF
>NA|TRBV5-1|TRBJ2-1|NA
TGCGCCAGCAGCTTGATGGGTTTCTCCTACAATGAGCAGTTCTTC
CASSLMGFSYNEQFF
>NA|TRBV7-9|TRBJ2-3|NA
TGTGCCAGCAGCTTCGAAACAGATACGCAGTATTTT
CASSFETDTQYF
>NA|TRBV20-1|TRBJ2-3|NA
TGCAGTGCTAGAGATCCCCAGCGCCCGGTAGATACGCAGTATTTT
CSARDPQRPVDTQYF
>NA|TRBV7-2|TRBJ1-1|few
TGTGCCAGCAGCCTCCTGATCGGGGGGAACACTGAAGCTTTCTTT
CASSLLIGGNTEAFF
>NA|TRBV20-1|TRBJ1-1|few
TGCAGTGCTCCTCACCCGCTGAACACTGAAGCTTTCTTT
CSAPHPLNTEAFF
>NA|TRBV30|TRBJ2-1|NA
TGTGCCTGGAGTCAGAATGAGCAGTTCTTC
CAWSQNEQFF
>NA|TRBV18|TRBJ1-1|few
TGTGCCAGCTCACCGAAGACAGGGAACACTGAAGCTTTCTTT
CASSPKTGNTEAFF
>TRBD2|TRBV19|TRBJ2-4|few
TGTGCCAGTAGTATTAGCGGGACAACGTTGGGGGCTCAGTACTTC
CASSISGTTLGAQYF
>TRBD2|TRBV20-1|TRBJ2-5|many
TGCAGTGGCATGGGCGGGGGGAAGGAGACCCAGTACTTC
CSGMGGGKETQYF
>TRBD1|TRBV24-1|TRBJ1-1|few
TGTGCCACCAGTGAGAAAACGGACAGGTCGATGGACACTGAAGCTTTCTTT
CATSEKTDRSMDTEAFF
>NA|TRBV6-1|TRBJ2-1|NA
TGTGCCAGCAGTGAGGATAAGAGCTCCTACAATGAGCAGTTCTTC
CASSEDKSSYNEQFF
>NA|TRBV7-2|TRBJ2-1|many
TGTGCCAGCAGTCCGCCGGGCGGGGGCCTCTACAATGAGCAGTTCTTC
CASSPPGGGLYNEQFF
>TRBD2|TRBV4-1|TRBJ2-3|few
TGCGCCAGCAGCCAAGAGTGGGCGGGAGGGCTGGTAGATACGCAGTATTTT
CASSQEWAGGLVDTQYF
>TRBD2|TRBV12-3/TRBV12-4|TRBJ2-2|NA
TGTGCCAGCAGCCTGGGGGCGGGAGGCGCGGGGGAGCTGTTTTTT
CASSLGAGGAGELFF
>NA|TRBV10-3|TRBJ1-2|NA
TGTGCCACCGGACAGCTTGACTCCTATGGCTACACCTTC
CATGQLDSYGYTF
>NA|TRBV6-5|TRBJ1-5|many
TGTGCCATTACAGGGATGCAGGGTCAGCCCCAGCATTTT
CAITGMQGQPQHF
>NA|TRBV6-2/TRBV6-3|TRBJ2-7|NA
TGTGCCAGCAGCCCCCTTCTCGAGCAGTACTTC
CASSPLLEQYF
>NA|TRBV29-1|TRBJ1-6|NA
TGCAGCGTGGCTCGGTCCTATAATTCACCCCTCCACTTT
CSVARSYNSPLHF
>NA|TRBV12-3/TRBV12-4|TRBJ2-5|few
TGTGCCAGCAGTTTGTGGCCAGACCGGGAGACCCAGTACTTC
CASSLWPDRETQYF
>NA|TRBV20-1|TRBJ2-5|few
TGCAGTGCTAGAACGCAGGGATTTGGGACCCAGTACTTC
CSARTQGFGTQYF
>NA|TRBV5-6|TRBJ2-7|NA
TGTGCCAGCAGAAACAGCGGGTACTCCTACGAGCAGTACTTC
CASRNSGYSYEQYF
>NA|TRBV4-3|TRBJ1-5|NA
TGCGCCAGCAGCCAAGATATTAGCAATCAGCCCCAGCATTTT
CASSQDISNQPQHF
>NA|TRBV2|TRBJ2-1|NA
TGTGCCAGCAGTGTCAGCGGGTTCTACAATGAGCAGTTCTTC
CASSVSGFYNEQFF
>TRBD2|TRBV4-2|TRBJ2-1|few
TGTGCCAGCAGCCGAACTCCCGGGACTAGCGAGTCTAATGAGCAGTTCTTC
CASSRTPGTSESNEQFF
>TRBD2|TRBV27|TRBJ2-3|NA
TGTGCCAGCAGGACTTCGCTAGCGGGGGGGCAGTCATATACGCAGTATTTT
CASRTSLAGGQSYTQYF
>NA|TRBV6-5|TRBJ1-5|NA
TGTGCCAGCAGTTACAGGGAGGGAAGCAATCAGCCCCAGCATTTT
CASSYREGSNQPQHF
>NA|TRBV12-3/TRBV12-4|TRBJ1-1|few
TGTGCCAGCACCAGGGACACCAACACTGAAGCTTTCTTT
CASTRDTNTEAFF